This TCR beta chain was observed in a study of T-cell reconstitution after alpha-beta-depleted transplantation in children. Study-wide results and caveats: Some patients showed high day-60 TCRbeta diversity, which derived from surviving recipient T cells and thymic progenitors. One year after transplant, T-cell counts and diversity came mostly from newly produced T cells.

The CDR3 consists of 13 residues. V lost 4 bases and J lost 2, with 9 bases in between. The V gene's germline CDR1 is SNHLY and CDR2 FYNNEI. This clonotype was seen a few times. The antigen is unknown. Unique molecular identifiers tagged the TCRbeta library. TCRdb reanalysed the PCR reads using MiXCR and keeps one entry per CDR3 protein. The repertoire holds about 230,000 distinct CDR3 sequences, 11% seen once, with under 30% in the top ten. Sequences were derived from PBMCs, sampled before TCRalphabeta/CD19-depleted stem cell transplant. The sequence was collected from a child less than two years old with acute myeloid leukemia, due to receive a stem cell transplant. The V call is TRBV2, the J call TRBJ2-7; weak D call: TRBD2 (5 bases). The CDR3 DNA sequence: TGTGCCAGCAGTGTGGACTCCACCTACGAGCAGTACTTC. Its protein is CASSVDSTYEQYF.